Shown below are 17 T cell receptor beta chains from a single sample sequenced in a study of T-cell reconstitution after alpha-beta-depleted transplantation in children. The library targeted TCRbeta and was prepared with unique molecular identifiers. TCRdb itself ran the PCR reads through MiXCR, one entry per CDR3 protein. Among around 300,000 distinct CDR3 sequences listed, over 20% were seen once. This specimen consisted of PBMCs, mostly from graft donor cells, obtained 180 days after TCRalphabeta/CD19-depleted stem cell transplant. Every receptor here comes from a male patient younger than 18 who had a stem cell transplant for acute lymphoblastic leukemia, so the T cells may come from the graft donor.

This clonotype was seen more than once but under ten times. The V call is TRBV10-3, the J call TRBJ2-7; maybe TRBD1 (5 bases). The CDR3 covers 17 residues. CDR1 is ENHRY, CDR2 SYGVKD, per germline. Between the trimmed V and J ends, which lost 0 bases and 2 bases, there was a span of 17 bases. The CDR3 here is CAISESPVQVFTYEQYF. The CDR3 DNA is TGTGCCATCAGTGAGTCGCCTGTACAGGTCTTCACCTACGAGCAGTACTTC.

The chain employs TRBV9 and TRBJ1-1; D is uncertain. There are 14 residues in the CDR3. Trimming took 0 bases from V and 7 from J, leaving 13 bases between them. Looked up from germline, CDR1 is SGDLS and CDR2 is YYNGEE. As DNA, the CDR3 is TGTGCCAGCAGCGTAGGAACACCCGCCTTTGAAGCTTTCTTT. Encoded protein: CASSVGTPAFEAFF.

This clonotype was counted only a few times. The chain couples TRBV11-2 to TRBJ2-7, with 10 nucleotides matching TRBD1. Germline CDR1 is SGHAT and CDR2 is FQNNGV. V shed 3 bases, J shed 8 bases, and the junction held 7 bases outside the gene matches. This CDR3 is 14 amino acids long. The CDR3 region has the DNA TGTGCCAGCAGCTTGTGGGACAGGGGAGTAAAGCAGTACTTC. Protein sequence: CASSLWDRGVKQYF.

V and J are TRBV6-1 and TRBJ1-1, with 7 bases that match TRBD1. CDR3 length: 19 amino acids. Germline CDR1 and CDR2: MNHNS and SASEGT. J gave up 1 base and V 4 bases, and 18 bases lay outside the gene matches. CDR3 DNA: TGTGCCAGCAGTGGAAGGGGACAGCGTATCTCTCCCCAGAACACTGAAGCTTTCTTT. Its translation is CASSGRGQRISPQNTEAFF.

The V gene is TRBV27, the J gene TRBJ2-7; possible D gene TRBD2, 5 bases. Germline CDR1 and CDR2: MNHEY and SMNVEV (reference sequence). The V end was cut by 3 bases, the J end by 0 bases, with 12 bases between. The CDR3 contains 15 residues. The CDR3 reads CASSFGGLLSYEQYF. The CDR3 bases are TGTGCCAGCAGTTTTGGCGGGTTACTCTCCTACGAGCAGTACTTC.

The V call is TRBV12-3 or TRBV12-4, the J call TRBJ2-3; D might be TRBD2 (6 bases). Trimming shortened V by 0 bases and J by 9 bases, and 16 bases separated the two germline ends. This CDR3 has 15 residues. For the CDR3, the DNA is TGTGCCAGCAGTTTAGCGGGAGCCCTCGGGGGAACGCAGTATTTT. Translating gives CASSLAGALGGTQYF.

V is TRBV20-1 and J is TRBJ2-7; possible D gene TRBD2, 6 bases. This CDR3 spans 15 amino acids. The V end lost 8 bases, the J end lost 1 base, and 21 bases lay between the germline ends. Looked up from germline, CDR1 is DFQATT and CDR2 is SNEGSKA (reference sequence). CDR3 residues: CSLKEGTGVSYEQYF. The CDR3 DNA reads TGCAGTCTGAAAGAGGGGACTGGGGTATCCTACGAGCAGTACTTC.

This clonotype occurred a few times. This chain uses TRBV7-3 with TRBJ2-3; D remains unclear. CDR1 SGHTA and CDR2 FQGTGA come from the germline V gene. This CDR3 is built from 13 residues. Trimming cost V 0 bases and J 4 bases, with 5 bases left between them. CDR3 sequence reads: CASSLTFPDTQYF. For the CDR3, the DNA is TGTGCCAGCAGCTTAACGTTCCCAGATACGCAGTATTTT.

This chain links TRBV12-3 or TRBV12-4 with TRBJ2-7, with 13 bases aligning to TRBD2. The CDR3 sequence is 20 residues long. Trimming removed 3 bases from V and 7 bases from J; junction bases left unmatched: 21. CDR3 DNA sequence: TGTGCCAGCAGTTTGGGACTAGCGGGACGGAGGAGGTTCACTACGGGGGAGCAGTACTTC. Translating gives CASSLGLAGRRRFTTGEQYF.

This clonotype came up many times. This sequence joins TRBV5-1 and TRBJ2-4, with D perhaps matching TRBD1 (6 bases). V lost 0 bases and J 14 bases, leaving 12 bases between the germline ends. CDR1 and CDR2 from the germline V gene are SGHRS and YFSETQ. This CDR3 is built from 12 residues. In nucleotides, the CDR3 is TGCGCCAGCAGCTTGGGAACAGGGTCTAAGTACTTC. Protein sequence: CASSLGTGSKYF.

A word on this clonotype: The junction shows a germline mismatch at one end, possibly a read error. The V gene is TRBV20-1, the J gene TRBJ1-3; maybe TRBD1 (5 bases). CDR1 is DFQATT, CDR2 SNEGSKA, per germline (reference sequence). CDR3 length: 14 amino acids. The CDR3 region is CSAAGDRRGDTIYF. In nucleotides, the CDR3 is TGCAGTGCTGCCGGGGACCGCCGTGGAGACACCATATATTTT.

A word on this clonotype: An end of the junction does not agree with germline; a read error may underlie this. This chain links TRBV5-1 with TRBJ2-3; 12 positions match TRBD2. The CDR3 contains 16 residues. In germline, CDR1 is SGHRS, CDR2 YFSETQ. DNA for the CDR3: TGCGCCAGCAGCCTAGTGACTAGCGGGAGCACAGATACGCACTATTTT. The encoded protein is CASSLVTSGSTDTHYF.

The chain has TRBV27 and TRBJ2-7; tentatively, D is TRBD1 (9 bases). The CDR3 covers 14 residues. CDR1 is MNHEY and CDR2 is SMNVEV in the germline V gene (reference sequence). Trimming stripped 5 bases from V and 6 bases from J, with 17 bases between. CDR3 in DNA: TGTGCCAGCAGTCTGGACAGGGGACTAGGCGAGCAGTACTTC. This gives the protein CASSLDRGLGEQYF.

CDR3 sequence (DNA): TGTGCCAGCAGAAGCGGGACAGTCAATGAGCAGTTCTTC. Its translation is CASRSGTVNEQFF. The V gene is TRBV6-1, the J gene TRBJ2-1; D possibly uses TRBD1 or TRBD2 (7 bases each). V gave up 6 bases and J gave up 6 bases, with 12 bases separating them. Germline V gene data show CDR1 as MNHNS and CDR2 as SASEGT. The CDR3 covers 13 residues.

The chain is built from TRBV21-1 and TRBJ2-7; TRBD2, the D gene given by the table, was not confirmed from the DNA. TRBV21-1 is a pseudogene segment. CDR3 size: 15 residues. DNA for the CDR3: TGTGCCAGCAGCAAAGCGCCGCGGGGGGCCCACGAGCAGTACTTC. Translation gives CASSKAPRGAHEQYF.

The V and J genes are TRBV25-1 and TRBJ1-2; TRBD1 matches at 7 bases. The CDR3 is made up of 13 amino acids. CDR1 MGHDK and CDR2 SYGVNS come from the germline V gene. Trimming took 5 bases from V and 5 from J; bases not matched to a gene: 5. CDR3: CASSRDRWYGYTF. For the CDR3, the DNA is TGTGCCAGCAGTCGGGACAGATGGTATGGCTACACCTTC.

This clonotype was counted a few times. The chain carries TRBV18 and TRBJ1-1, with 8 positions matching TRBD1. V shed 3 bases and J 6 bases; nucleotides not matched to a gene: 3. The CDR3 length is 13 residues. CDR1 KGHSH and CDR2 LQKENI come from the germline V gene. The CDR3, as DNA: TGTGCCAGCTCACCGGACAGGGCCGCTGAAGCTTTCTTT. Its protein product is CASSPDRAAEAFF.